Below are 4 T cell receptor beta chains sequenced from a single sample in a study of cytomegalovirus exposure and HLA in healthy donors. Profiling relied on immunoSEQ multiplex PCR, and the TCRdb table lists in-frame clones only, not all of them. The sample consists of approximately 260,000 clones, approximately 86% of them appearing once. The sequencing sample was made of PBMCs. These receptors came from a woman younger than 35 in good health and CMV-seronegative.

This chain joins TRBV9 and TRBJ2-2; possible D gene TRBD1, 5 bases. The V gene's germline CDR1 is SGDLS and CDR2 YYNGEE. V was trimmed by 1 base and J by 6 bases, leaving 7 bases between them. The length of the CDR3 is 13 residues. Here the CDR3 DNA reads TGTGCCAGCAGCGTACAGGGTCCCGGGGAGCTGTTTTTT. It yields the protein CASSVQGPGELFF.

The DNA of the CDR3 is TGCGCCAGCAGCCAAGACTACTATGGCTACACCTTC. Translating gives CASSQDYYGYTF. V usage is TRBV4-3 and J usage is TRBJ1-2; D ambiguous. This CDR3 region has 12 residues. V dropped 0 bases and J dropped 3 bases, with 2 bases sitting between them. Per the germline V gene, CDR1 is LGHNA and CDR2 is YSLEER.

The rearrangement links TRBV11-3 to TRBJ2-5; D unresolved. The CDR3 is 12 amino acids. V lost 6 bases, J lost 4 bases, and 9 bases lay in between. Germline CDR1 is SGHNT and CDR2 is YENEEA. The CDR3 bases are TGTGCCAGCAGTAGAAGTCCAGAGACCCAGTACTTC. Translating it yields CASSRSPETQYF.

J is TRBJ1-1 and V is TRBV19, with 7 bases matching TRBD1. The germline V gene has CDR1 LNHDA and CDR2 SQIVND (reference sequence). V lost 9 bases and J lost 2; bases outside the gene matches: 12. The CDR3 covers 15 residues. In nucleotides, the CDR3 is TGTGCCAGCGCCATTCAAGACAGGGCCAACACTGAAGCTTTCTTT. Amino acids: CASAIQDRANTEAFF.